This record covers a single T cell receptor beta chain. Its antigen is currently not known. This may arise from a read error, as a much more abundant clone is one base away. Starting from roughly 370 ng RNA, TCR libraries were constructed with the Immunoverse kit using molecular barcoded adaptors that cover the alpha/delta and beta/gamma chains. TCR library preparation used the same RNA that was used for transcriptome sequencing. An Illumina HiSeq 4000 with 2 x 150 cycles was used to sequence the TCR libraries. Per the authors' processing: Using MiXCR, which included quality filtering and error correction, TCR reads were aligned to human V, D, J and C references and then assembled into CDR3 clonotypes. The tcR package in R was used for analysis of clonotype counts and gene usage diversity. For inspection of raw mapping reads, RNA-seq reads were mapped by STAR aligner version 2.5.3a onto GRCh37 of the human genome. To test the effect of sequencing depth on detected clonotypes, IR-seq fastq files were randomly downsampled using Seqtk 1.3. TCRdb ran its own pipeline on the public reads, namely fastp trimming at Q25 and MiXCR clone calling, and kept in-frame beta chains. Every distinct CDR3 protein forms one entry, paired with its most common genes and DNA. TCRdb's processing, not the study's, gives the V and J calls here. This sample comprises tens of thousands of distinct CDR3 sequences, roughly 15% of them detected only once. The ten largest make up 25% to 30% of the sample.

From the cysteine through the phenylalanine, the CDR3 covers 13 amino acids. Only the CDR3 part of the read is kept: 39 bases, read in frame from the first base. Each patient had bone marrow sampled at the time of active disease. Isolation of bone marrow mononuclear cells was performed by Ficoll-Hypaque density gradient centrifugation. To remove myeloma plasma cells, the cells were labeled with CD138 magnetic microbeads on a MACS separator, and CD138-negative cells were then collected by negative selection. Flow cytometry on an Attune NxT with CD138 antibodies was used to check the purity of the isolated cells. Total RNA was extracted with TRIzol reagent and quantified with a NanoDrop spectrophotometer. Paired RNA-seq and IR-seq were performed on each patient's CD138-negative bone marrow sample. This specimen comes from a study of read filtering for tumor transcriptome and immune sequencing (dated by TCRdb to between 2020 and 2021). About the full investigation: The cohort had 17 male and 15 or so female patients with a mean age of around 70 years, ranging from 47 to 80. By revised international staging, roughly 8 patients were R-ISS I, some 16 were R-ISS II and 6 or 7 were R-ISS III. After DNase treatment, whole-transcriptome libraries were prepared using the TruSeq RNA Access Library Prep Kit. Per sample, about 3.5 to 11 million TCR-region mapped reads were obtained with IR-seq, compared with only roughly 85 to 1273 with RNA-seq. TCR repertoires obtained by targeted immune repertoire sequencing and by bulk whole-transcriptome sequencing performed on the same bone marrow samples were compared. One main goal was a read-filtering strategy for immune repertoire data, in particular deciding whether clonotypes backed by only one read should be removed. Here is what the overall study found, with its caveats: The correlation between IR-seq and RNA-seq shared clonotype proportions rose when single-read clonotypes were removed. IR-seq captured clonotypes at much higher depth and more reliably than RNA-seq, and smaller IR-seq throughput sufficed to identify most shared clonotypes. The sorted CD138-negative fraction was a mixed bone marrow immune population, not purified T cells. In IR-seq, single-read clonotypes were approximately 80% of clonotypes but approximately 3.2% of total reads; in RNA-seq they were around 75% of clonotypes and 35% to 55% of reads.

The sample comprised a population of CD138-negative cells sorted from bone marrow. The label giving this sample's cell subset or site can be read as: bone marrow mononuclear cells depleted of CD138+ plasma/myeloma cells by negative magnetic selection. The rearrangement joined TRBV12-3 or TRBV12-4 to TRBJ1-2, with TRBD1 perhaps the D gene, on 6 matching bases. The TCR sequence derives from a donor at least 40 years old with multiple myeloma. Read as DNA, the sequence is TGTGCCAGCAACCACAGGGTCGGTCGAGGCTACGCCTTC. It is translated as CASNHRVGRGYAF.